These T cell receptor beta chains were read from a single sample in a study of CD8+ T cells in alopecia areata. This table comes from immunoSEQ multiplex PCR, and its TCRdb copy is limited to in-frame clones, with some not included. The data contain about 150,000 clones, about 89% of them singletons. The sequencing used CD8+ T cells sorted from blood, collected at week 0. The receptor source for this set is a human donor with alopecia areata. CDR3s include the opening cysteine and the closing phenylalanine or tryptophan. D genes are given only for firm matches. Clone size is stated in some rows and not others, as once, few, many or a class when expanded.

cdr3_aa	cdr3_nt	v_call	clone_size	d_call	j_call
CASSGGSYNGQFF	TGCGCCAGCAGTGGTGGATCCTACAATGGGCAGTTCTTC	TRBV10-2	-	-	TRBJ2-1
CASTSPRTANTGELFF	TGTGCCAGCACCTCCCCTCGGACAGCGAACACCGGGGAGCTGTTTTTT	TRBV27	-	-	TRBJ2-2
CASSLGTDQPQHF	TGTGCCAGCAGCTTAGGAACGGATCAGCCCCAGCATTTT	TRBV7-9	-	-	TRBJ1-5
CASSQTGTRTEAFF	TGCGCCAGCAGCCAGACCGGGACCCGCACTGAAGCTTTCTTT	TRBV4-1	-	-	TRBJ1-1
CAWKVGNTYNEQFF	TGTGCCTGGAAAGTAGGGAACACCTACAATGAGCAGTTCTTC	TRBV30	-	-	TRBJ2-1
CASSASQGNYGYTF	TGTGCCAGCAGTGCAAGTCAGGGCAACTATGGCTACACCTTC	TRBV2	-	-	TRBJ1-2
CASSLAGLAGVAGELFF	TGCGCCAGCAGCTTAGCCGGACTAGCGGGAGTTGCCGGGGAGCTGTTTTTT	TRBV5-1	-	TRBD2	TRBJ2-2
CASSRTESDTEAFF	TGCGCCAGCAGCCGGACAGAATCAGATACTGAAGCTTTCTTT	TRBV4-1	-	-	TRBJ1-1
CASSINRDSNSYEQYF	TGCGCCAGCAGCATAAACCGGGACAGCAACTCCTACGAGCAGTACTTC	TRBV5-1	-	TRBD1	TRBJ2-7
CASSLVPRAQETQYF	TGTGCCAGCAGCTTAGTTCCCCGCGCCCAAGAGACCCAGTACTTC	TRBV11-2	-	-	TRBJ2-5
CASSRGTSTDTQYF	TGTGCCAGCAGCCGCGGGACTAGCACAGATACGCAGTATTTT	TRBV7-7	-	-	TRBJ2-3
CASSQEMSSLNTEAFF	TGCGCCAGCAGCCAAGAAATGTCCAGCTTGAACACTGAAGCTTTCTTT	TRBV4-1	-	-	TRBJ1-1
CASSAPGRSYEQYF	TGTGCCAGTAGTGCCCCGGGACGATCCTACGAGCAGTACTTC	TRBV19	-	-	TRBJ2-7
CASSWGENTGELFF	TGTGCCAGTAGTTGGGGGGAGAACACCGGGGAGCTGTTTTTT	TRBV19	-	-	TRBJ2-2
CASSSGNYGYTF	TGTGCCAGCAGTTCGGGGAACTATGGCTACACCTTC	TRBV27	-	-	TRBJ1-2
CASSQVMAGGTDTQYF	TGCGCCAGCAGCCAAGTTATGGCGGGGGGCACAGATACGCAGTATTTT	TRBV4-1	-	TRBD2	TRBJ2-3
CASSLGDYEQFF	TGTGCCAGCAGCTTAGGAGATTATGAGCAGTTCTTC	TRBV7-2	-	-	TRBJ2-1
CASSSPNRGGHEQYF	TGTGCCAGCAGCTCTCCGAACAGGGGCGGGCACGAGCAGTACTTC	TRBV9	-	TRBD1	TRBJ2-7
CASSLGPGLADTGELFF	TGTGCCAGCAGCTTAGGACCGGGACTAGCTGACACCGGGGAGCTGTTTTTT	TRBV7-9	once	TRBD2	TRBJ2-2
CASSQIQEYSYEQYF	TGCGCCAGCAGCCAAATACAGGAGTACTCCTACGAGCAGTACTTC	TRBV4-1	-	-	TRBJ2-7
CASSALAGGPGEQYF	TGTGCCAGCAGTGCCTTAGCGGGAGGGCCGGGAGAGCAGTACTTC	TRBV25-1	-	TRBD2	TRBJ2-7
CASSSRISTDTQYF	TGTGCCAGCAGCTCAAGGATTAGCACAGATACGCAGTATTTT	TRBV7-2	-	-	TRBJ2-3
CASNTGTGYTEAFF	TGTGCCAGTAATACCGGGACAGGGTACACTGAAGCTTTCTTT	TRBV19	once	TRBD1	TRBJ1-1
CSVPHGTGDDEQYF	TGCAGCGTTCCTCACGGGACAGGGGATGACGAGCAGTACTTC	TRBV29-1	-	TRBD1	TRBJ2-7
CSVFVNTGELFF	TGCAGCGTTTTTGTGAACACCGGGGAGCTGTTTTTT	TRBV29-1	-	-	TRBJ2-2
CASSQGVEQYF	TGCGCCAGCAGCCAGGGTGTAGAGCAGTACTTC	TRBV5-1	-	-	TRBJ2-7
CASTTTLFEQYF	TGTGCCAGCACTACAACCCTTTTCGAGCAGTACTTC	TRBV2	-	-	TRBJ2-7
CASSPGTSAYNEQFF	TGTGCCAGCAGCCCCGGGACTAGTGCCTACAATGAGCAGTTCTTC	TRBV6-1	once	TRBD2	TRBJ2-1
CASSLSASEQYF	TGTGCCAGCAGCTTATCGGCCTCCGAGCAGTACTTC	TRBV11-2	-	-	TRBJ2-7
CASRQYNEQFF	TGTGCCAGCAGGCAGTACAATGAGCAGTTCTTC	TRBV6-5	-	-	TRBJ2-1
CASSADKIRTGELFF	TGCGCCAGCAGCGCTGACAAAATCCGCACCGGGGAGCTGTTTTTT	TRBV5-1	once	-	TRBJ2-2
CASSASGGDYYEQYF	TGTGCCAGCAGCGCCAGCGGGGGGGACTACTACGAGCAGTACTTC	TRBV9	-	TRBD2	TRBJ2-7
CASSVYGGSDTEAFF	TGTGCCAGCAGCGTATACGGAGGTTCGGACACTGAAGCTTTCTTT	TRBV9	-	-	TRBJ1-1
CASSSRGKPQAFF	TGTGCCAGCAGCTCGCGCGGGAAGCCCCAAGCTTTCTTT	TRBV5-4	once	-	TRBJ1-1
CAWSAEASGTLSAYNEQFF	TGTGCCTGGAGTGCCGAAGCTAGCGGGACCCTATCCGCCTACAATGAGCAGTTCTTC	TRBV30	-	TRBD2	TRBJ2-1
CASSKEGNTNTEAFF	TGTGCCAGCAGCAAGGAAGGGAATACGAACACTGAAGCTTTCTTT	TRBV21-1	medium-sized	-	TRBJ1-1
CASSDFETHGPSSPDTQYF	TGTGCCAGCAGTGATTTCGAGACCCACGGTCCCAGCTCTCCAGATACGCAGTATTTT	TRBV2	-	-	TRBJ2-3
CASGLVVGEVTEAFF	TGTGCTAGTGGTTTGGTTGTAGGGGAGGTGACTGAAGCTTTCTTT	TRBV12-5	-	-	TRBJ1-1
CASSQTGSDEQYF	TGCGCCAGCAGTCAGACAGGGTCGGACGAGCAGTACTTC	TRBV5-1	-	TRBD1	TRBJ2-7
CASSQTGGEYEQYF	TGTGCCAGCAGCCAGACAGGGGGCGAGTACGAGCAGTACTTC	TRBV9	-	TRBD1	TRBJ2-7
CASSFWASEQYF	TGTGCCAGCTCCTTCTGGGCGAGCGAGCAGTACTTC	TRBV2	once	-	TRBJ2-7
CASSQGPSGYEQYF	TGCGCCAGCAGCCAAGGACCCAGCGGCTACGAGCAGTACTTC	TRBV4-1	-	-	TRBJ2-7